These 13 T cell receptor beta chains came from one sample sequenced in a study of blood T cell repertoires in COVID-19. TCRdb's copy holds only in-frame clones and misses some; the assay was immunoSEQ multiplex PCR. Counted here are 200,000 to 250,000 clones, roughly 82% occurring once; the ten biggest clones make up roughly 12%. What was sequenced was peripheral blood. The source is a woman aged 40 to 50 with acute or convalescent COVID-19.

J is TRBJ2-7 and V is TRBV12-2; TRBD2 is taken as the D call from the table, unchecked against the DNA. TRBV12-2 corresponds to a pseudogene. The CDR3 loop spans 16 amino acids. The CDR3 loop reads CASRSCSSGETYEQYF. The CDR3, as DNA: TGTGCAAGTCGCTCCTGTTCTAGCGGGGAAACCTACGAGCAGTACTTC.

This clone was seen more than once but under ten times. V is TRBV20-1 and J is TRBJ2-1, with 11 bases that match TRBD2. The CDR3 covers 21 residues. With 3 bases clipped from V and 6 bases from J, the junction kept 25 bases outside the gene matches. Germline V gives CDR1 DFQATT, CDR2 SNEGSKA (reference sequence). The CDR3 here is CSASSLTSGTLGGSYFNEQFF. In nucleotides, the CDR3 is TGCAGTGCTAGTTCTTTGACTAGCGGGACCCTCGGCGGGAGCTATTTCAATGAGCAGTTCTTC.

This clone turned up a few times. The chain has TRBV5-6 and TRBJ1-3; no clear D gene. CDR1 is SGHDT and CDR2 is YYEEEE in the germline V gene. CDR3 length: 16 amino acids. The germline V and J ends were trimmed by 4 bases and 0 bases, with 14 bases remaining between them. CDR3 in DNA: TGTGCCAGCAGCCCTTCATACCAGTACTCTGGAAACACCATATATTTT. Translating gives CASSPSYQYSGNTIYF.

The chain carries TRBV4-2 and TRBJ1-6; TRBD1 matches 7 bases. J lost 9 bases, V lost 0 bases, and 20 bases had no gene match. This CDR3 has 20 residues. In germline, CDR1 is LGHNA, CDR2 YNFKEQ. CDR3 coding DNA: TGTGCCAGCAGCCAAGATTTTAGAGCGGTCGACAGGGAAAGCGGTTCACCCCTCCACTTT. It yields the protein CASSQDFRAVDRESGSPLHF.

V is TRBV19 and J is TRBJ2-7; perhaps TRBD1 as D (7 bases). The CDR3 consists of 15 residues. In germline, CDR1 is LNHDA, CDR2 SQIVND (reference sequence). V lost 6 bases, J lost 0 bases, and 15 bases lay in between. The DNA for the CDR3 is TGTGCCAGTAGACCAGGGGGGCTAAGCTCCTACGAGCAGTACTTC. Translating gives CASRPGGLSSYEQYF. The full variable domain, with the rest looked up from reference TRBV19 and TRBJ2-7, is DGGITQSPKYLFRKEGQNVTLSCEQNLNHDAMYWYRQDPGQGLRLIYYSQIVNDFQKGDIAEGYSVSREKKESFPLTVTSAQKNPTAFYLCASRPGGLSSYEQYFGPGTRLTVT.

Only one count was recorded for this clone. The J gene is TRBJ2-7, the V gene TRBV19; 8 bases line up with TRBD2. The V and J ends lost 4 bases and 3 bases, in that order; junction bases with no gene match: 8. The CDR3 is 15 amino acids. Germline CDR1 and CDR2: LNHDA and SQIVND (reference sequence). Here the CDR3 DNA reads TGTGCCAGTAGTAAGACAGCCGGGACTAGCTACGAGCAGTACTTC. The encoded protein is CASSKTAGTSYEQYF.

The V gene is TRBV19, the J gene TRBJ1-1; D is unclear. CDR3 length: 13 amino acids. Germline CDR1 reads LNHDA; CDR2 reads SQIVND (reference sequence). Deletions cut 6 bases from V and 1 base from J, with 9 bases between. The CDR3 spells CASSTNKNTEAFF. The CDR3 DNA follows: TGTGCCAGTAGCACAAACAAGAACACTGAAGCTTTCTTT. The full variable domain, completed using reference TRBV19 and TRBJ1-1, is DGGITQSPKYLFRKEGQNVTLSCEQNLNHDAMYWYRQDPGQGLRLIYYSQIVNDFQKGDIAEGYSVSREKKESFPLTVTSAQKNPTAFYLCASSTNKNTEAFFGQGTRLTVV.

CDR3 amino acids: CASSLTGGVEKLFF. DNA of the CDR3: TGTGCCAGCAGCTTAACCGGCGGCGTTGAAAAACTGTTTTTT. The V gene is TRBV7-3, the J gene TRBJ1-4; no clear D. The CDR3 consists of 14 residues. The ends were cut back, 0 bases at V and 7 bases at J, with 9 bases in the middle. Germline V CDR1 and CDR2: SGHTA, FQGTGA.

This sequence joins TRBV5-6 and TRBJ1-2; D may be TRBD1 (5 bases). V shed 7 bases and J shed 4 bases, with 11 bases lying between them. The germline V gene encodes CDR1 SGHDT and CDR2 YYEEEE. CDR3 length equals 12 residues. CDR3 nucleotide sequence: TGTGCCAGCGGATTCCAGGGCTATGGCTACACCTTC. The encoded protein is CASGFQGYGYTF.

The chain carries TRBV30 and TRBJ2-1, with 10 bases that match TRBD2. There are 15 residues in the CDR3. The germline gives CDR1 GTSNPN, CDR2 SVGIG (reference sequence). Trimming removed 3 bases from V and 8 bases from J; junction bases left unmatched: 10. The CDR3 DNA follows: TGTGCCTGGAGGGTAGGGCTAGCGGGAGCGGATGAGCAGTTCTTC. This sequence encodes CAWRVGLAGADEQFF.

The chain couples TRBV5-4 to TRBJ1-1; 8 bases agree with TRBD1. V was pared by 4 bases and J by 4 bases, with 6 bases of the junction left unmatched. The CDR3 contains 14 residues. Germline V gene data show CDR1 as SGHNT and CDR2 as YYREEE (reference sequence). The CDR3 region is CASSTPGTGTEAFF. Here the CDR3 DNA reads TGTGCCAGCAGCACTCCGGGGACAGGCACTGAAGCTTTCTTT. Together with reference TRBV5-4 and TRBJ1-1, the CDR3 gives the full variable domain: ETGVTQSPTHLIKTRGQQVTLRCSSQSGHNTVSWYQQALGQGPQFIFQYYREEENGRGNFPPRFSGLQFPNYSSELNVNALELDDSALYLCASSTPGTGTEAFFGQGTRLTVV.

The chain joins TRBV6-5 to TRBJ1-2, with TRBD1 identical over 10 bases. The CDR3 runs to 14 residues. Germline lookup yields CDR1 MNHEY and CDR2 SVGAGI. J lost 8 bases, V lost 2 bases, and 5 bases had no gene match. This CDR3 is CASSYGTGVGGYTF. CDR3 coding DNA: TGTGCCAGCAGTTACGGGACAGGGGTCGGCGGCTACACCTTC.

The V gene is TRBV27, the J gene TRBJ2-7, with 12 bases identical to TRBD1. The junction had 3 bases not matched to a gene; V was cut back by 4 bases and J by 2 bases. Germline lookup yields CDR1 MNHEY and CDR2 SMNVEV (reference sequence). CDR3 length: 15 residues. The CDR3 DNA follows: TGTGCCAGCAGTTGGGGGACAGGGGGCGCCTACGAGCAGTACTTC. Translation gives CASSWGTGGAYEQYF.